These 2 T cell receptor beta chains originate from one sample sequenced in a study of monozygotic twins with inflammatory bowel disease. TCRdb re-called the 5' RACE reads; every CDR3 protein appears as one record, without DNA. The sample has approximately 400,000 distinct CDR3 sequences. Sequencing was done on a sample of blood. These receptor sequences come from a human donor with ulcerative colitis or Crohn's disease, or a healthy co-twin of an affected twin (not recorded which).

CDR3 amino acids: CSARLWTSQPQHF. This chain links TRBV20-1 with TRBJ1-5. CDR3 length equals 13 residues. CDR1 is DFQATT, CDR2 SNEGSKA, per germline (reference sequence).

The genes are TRBV3-1 and TRBJ2-2; with no DNA, the TCRdb D assignment of TRBD2 cannot be verified. Germline values: CDR1 LGHDT, CDR2 YNNKEL (reference sequence). The CDR3 loop spans 15 amino acids. CDR3 amino acids: CASRRTSLNTGELFF.